What follows are 31 T cell receptor beta chains derived from one specimen sequenced in a study of shared T cell receptors in the human thymus. Repertoires were generated with immunoSEQ multiplex PCR, while TCRdb's copy carries only in-frame clones and drops some. The sample has 500,000 to 850,000 clones, more than 70% seen once. These data also featured in a second study, about human thymus T cells.

Sequencing input: thymocytes. These receptors were taken from a boy in the first two years of life with a congenital heart defect.

J is TRBJ1-4 and V is TRBV9; 12 bases line up with TRBD1. Germline CDR1 is SGDLS and CDR2 is YYNGEE. V shed 0 bases and J 4 bases; nucleotides not matched to a gene: 4. The CDR3 runs to 17 residues. The CDR3 DNA reads TGTGCCAGCAGCGTAGGGGGACAGGGGGCGATTAATGAAAAACTGTTTTTT. It specifies CASSVGGQGAINEKLFF.

V usage is TRBV4-3 and J usage is TRBJ2-5; D is possibly TRBD2 (6 bases). The length of the CDR3 is 14 residues. Trimming shortened V by 1 base and J by 5 bases, and 11 bases separated the two germline ends. Germline V gives CDR1 LGHNA, CDR2 YSLEER. In DNA, the CDR3 is TGCGCCAGCAGCCAAGGCCTAGCGCCCGAGACCCAGTACTTC. This codes for CASSQGLAPETQYF.

The chain is built from TRBV2 and TRBJ2-1; a weak D match, TRBD2 (6 bases). The germline gives CDR1 SNHLY, CDR2 FYNNEI. The CDR3 runs to 14 residues. Trimming took 3 bases from V and 7 from J, leaving 13 bases between them. Written as DNA, the CDR3 is TGTGCCAGCAGTGACATCGGTGGGAGGAATGAGCAGTTCTTC. This translates into CASSDIGGRNEQFF. Supplemented by reference TRBV2 and TRBJ2-1, the full variable domain reads EPEVTQTPSHQVTQMGQEVILRCVPISNHLYFYWYRQILGQKVEFLVSFYNNEISEKSEIFDDQFSVERPDGSNFTLKIRSTKLEDSAMYFCASSDIGGRNEQFFGPGTRLTVL.

V gene TRBV14 combines with J gene TRBJ2-6, with D possibly TRBD1 on 6 matching bases. The CDR3 has 19 residues. The germline gives CDR1 SGHDN, CDR2 FVKESK. Trimming took 3 bases from V and 0 from J, leaving 18 bases between them. The CDR3: CASSHETPGQPSGANVLTF. In DNA form, the CDR3 reads TGTGCCAGCAGCCATGAAACTCCGGGACAACCCTCTGGGGCCAACGTCCTGACTTTC. The whole variable domain, remainder taken from reference TRBV14 and TRBJ2-6, is EAGVTQFPSHSVIEKGQTVTLRCDPISGHDNLYWYRRVMGKEIKFLLHFVKESKQDESGMPNNRFLAERTGGTYSTLKVQPAELEDSGVYFCASSHETPGQPSGANVLTFGAGSRLTVL.

The V and J genes are TRBV6-5 and TRBJ2-3; D is possibly TRBD2 (6 bases). Germline values: CDR1 MNHEY, CDR2 SVGAGI. V lost 10 bases and J 1 base, leaving 15 bases between the germline ends. CDR3 length: 14 residues. For the CDR3, the DNA is TGTGCCACCCGAGGGACTTTTGGCACAGATACGCAGTATTTT. Encoded protein: CATRGTFGTDTQYF.

This chain uses TRBV10-1 with TRBJ1-1; D uncertain. This CDR3 spans 13 amino acids. From germline, CDR1 is WNHNN and CDR2 SYGVQD (reference sequence). Trimming took off 8 bases at V and 11 bases at J, with 21 bases between the two ends. CDR3 sequence (DNA): TGCGCCAGCTCGTTTAGGGATACACGAGGGGCTTTCTTT. As protein: CASSFRDTRGAFF.

For this clone: Additional DNA sequences in this sample encode the identical CDR3. V usage is TRBV10-3 and J usage is TRBJ2-7; TRBD1 aligns across 7 bases. CDR3 length equals 17 residues. The junction had 14 bases not matched to a gene; V was cut back by 0 bases and J by 6 bases. The germline CDR1 and CDR2 sequences are ENHRY and SYGVKD. This CDR3 reads CAISESIPTGSPCEQYF. DNA for the CDR3: TGTGCCATCAGTGAGTCGATCCCGACAGGGTCCCCTTGCGAGCAGTACTTC.

The genes are TRBV11-2 and TRBJ2-1; TRBD1 matches 8 bases. After removal of 3 bases from V and 4 bases from J, the junction contained 5 bases not matched to a gene. The CDR3 spans 15 residues. CDR1 and CDR2 from the germline V gene are SGHAT and FQNNGV. In nucleotides, the CDR3 is TGTGCCAGCAGCTTTCGATGGGACAGGTACAATGAGCAGTTCTTC. This codes for CASSFRWDRYNEQFF.

The V and J genes are TRBV10-1 and TRBJ2-2; D may be TRBD2 (6 bases). Trimming removed 4 bases from V and 6 bases from J, with 15 bases in between. The CDR3 contains 15 residues. CDR1 and CDR2 from the germline V gene are WNHNN and SYGVQD (reference sequence). Written as DNA, the CDR3 is TGCGCCAGCAGTGCAATCGGGAGTGGGCCCGGGGAGCTGTTTTTT. Translation: CASSAIGSGPGELFF.

A few counts support this clone. This sequence joins TRBV7-3 and TRBJ2-7; 13 nucleotides agree with TRBD2. The trim removed 8 bases at V and 3 bases at J, leaving 4 bases unmatched. CDR3 length equals 14 residues. Germline assignment: CDR1 SGHTA and CDR2 FQGTGA. The CDR3 region has the DNA TGTGCCAGCCCCACTAGCGGGGGGGACTACGAGCAGTACTTC. This encodes CASPTSGGDYEQYF.

The gene calls are TRBV4-1 and TRBJ2-7, with D possibly being TRBD2 (5 bases). V was trimmed by 2 bases and J by 2 bases, leaving 22 bases between them. This CDR3 has 18 amino acids. Germline V CDR1 and CDR2: MGHRA, YSYEKL. DNA for the CDR3: TGCGCCAGCAGCCAAACACTAGGGAGTGGTGGCCCTACCTACGAGCAGTACTTC. This translates into CASSQTLGSGGPTYEQYF.

The rearrangement uses TRBV28 and TRBJ1-2; tentatively, D is TRBD1 (6 bases). In germline, CDR1 is MDHEN, CDR2 SYDVKM. The CDR3 totals 14 residues. V was pared by 3 bases and J by 5 bases, with 13 bases between. The CDR3 protein is CASSFSTGRYGYTF. In DNA form, the CDR3 reads TGTGCCAGCAGTTTCTCCACAGGGCGTTATGGCTACACCTTC.

J is TRBJ2-1 and V is TRBV7-9; D is perhaps TRBD1 (5 bases). This CDR3 is built from 17 residues. The V end was cut by 1 base, the J end by 3 bases, with 16 bases between. Germline CDR1 is SEHNR and CDR2 is FQNEAQ (reference sequence). The CDR3 is CASSLEGQGRDYNEQFF. DNA of the CDR3: TGTGCCAGCAGCTTAGAAGGGCAGGGTAGGGACTACAATGAGCAGTTCTTC.

The gene calls are TRBV18 and TRBJ2-5; 8 bases align to TRBD1. The germline V gene has CDR1 KGHSH and CDR2 LQKENI. The CDR3 covers 16 residues. Losses at the gene ends were 1 base for V and 2 bases for J; bases not matched to a gene: 6. The CDR3 region has the DNA TGTGCCAGCTCACCACAAGTGGACAGGGCTCAAGAGACCCAGTACTTC. Encoded protein: CASSPQVDRAQETQYF.

The V gene is TRBV7-2, the J gene TRBJ1-1, with D unclear. Trimming removed 3 bases at V and 4 bases at J, with 9 bases between. The CDR3 loop spans 13 amino acids. The V gene's germline CDR1 is SGHTA and CDR2 FQGNSA. The CDR3 loop is CASSLTLATEAFF. In nucleotides, the CDR3 is TGTGCCAGCAGCTTGACCCTAGCCACTGAAGCTTTCTTT.

This chain links TRBV4-1 with TRBJ1-5, with TRBD1 matching 8 bases. The CDR3 loop spans 17 amino acids. The germline gives CDR1 MGHRA, CDR2 YSYEKL. V was pared by 1 base and J by 3 bases, with 8 bases of the junction left unmatched. The CDR3 DNA is TGCGCCAGCAGCCAAGGTGTACAGGGGGTCAACAATCAGCCCCAGCATTTT. Translated: CASSQGVQGVNNQPQHF.

The gene calls are TRBV23-1 and TRBJ2-7; D possibly corresponds to TRBD2 (5 bases). TRBV23-1 is an ORF; its function is uncertain. The CDR3 spans 17 residues. V was trimmed by 4 bases and J by 0 bases, leaving 19 bases between them. This CDR3 reads CASSPLEREPISYEQYF. Here the CDR3 DNA reads TGCGCCAGCAGTCCATTAGAGAGGGAGCCCATCTCCTACGAGCAGTACTTC.

The V call is TRBV28, the J call TRBJ1-2; the match to TRBD1 covers 7 bases. Looked up from germline, CDR1 is MDHEN and CDR2 is SYDVKM. The CDR3 runs to 12 residues. The junction had 4 bases not matched to a gene; V was cut back by 5 bases and J by 7 bases. The CDR3: CASSPGTAGYTF. Written as DNA, the CDR3 is TGTGCCAGCAGTCCCGGGACAGCTGGCTACACCTTC.

CDR3 loop: CASSINRGPETQYF. CDR3 in DNA: TGTGCCAGCAGCATCAACAGGGGGCCAGAGACCCAGTACTTC. The chain couples TRBV21-1 to TRBJ2-5; TRBD1, as called in the table, went unchecked against the DNA. TRBV21-1 is tagged as a pseudogene. This CDR3 has 14 amino acids.

The rearrangement joins TRBV5-6 to TRBJ2-7, with 12 bases that match TRBD2. Germline values: CDR1 SGHDT, CDR2 YYEEEE. The J segment lost 0 bases and the V segment lost 0 bases, leaving 4 bases of the junction unmatched. The CDR3 runs 17 residues. The CDR3: CASSLGLAGVLSYEQYF. CDR3 DNA sequence: TGTGCCAGCAGCTTGGGACTAGCGGGAGTTCTCTCCTACGAGCAGTACTTC.

The chain has TRBV19 and TRBJ2-1; TRBD1 matches at 7 bases. Per the germline V gene, CDR1 is LNHDA and CDR2 is SQIVND (reference sequence). The V gene end was trimmed by 6 bases and the J gene end by 5 bases; junction bases not matched to a gene: 4. The CDR3 consists of 13 residues. The CDR3 region has the DNA TGTGCCAGTAGCCGACAGGGAGACAATGAGCAGTTCTTC. Its translation: CASSRQGDNEQFF.

The chain links TRBV30 to TRBJ1-1; maybe TRBD1 (5 bases). V was shortened by 8 bases and J by 0 bases, with 28 bases between the two germline ends. Germline CDR1 is GTSNPN and CDR2 is SVGIG (reference sequence). The CDR3 runs 18 residues. The CDR3 region has the DNA TGTGCCGGTAACTTGGGGAACACACCTGGGGCCATGAACACTGAAGCTTTCTTT. It yields the protein CAGNLGNTPGAMNTEAFF.

The chain carries TRBV5-6 and TRBJ2-6, with 8 positions matching TRBD1. The J segment lost 0 bases and the V segment lost 4 bases, leaving 6 bases of the junction unmatched. Per the germline V gene, CDR1 is SGHDT and CDR2 is YYEEEE. This CDR3 is built from 17 residues. The CDR3 DNA is TGTGCCAGCAGCGCGGACAGGGCGGGCTCTGGGGCCAACGTCCTGACTTTC. Protein: CASSADRAGSGANVLTF. Using reference TRBV5-6 and TRBJ2-6 for the parts outside the CDR3, the full variable domain is DAGVTQSPTHLIKTRGQQVTLRCSPKSGHDTVSWYQQALGQGPQFIFQYYEEEERQRGNFPDRFSGHQFPNYSSELNVNALLLGDSALYLCASSADRAGSGANVLTFGAGSRLTVL.

The rearrangement uses TRBV30 and TRBJ1-4; D is uncertain. The CDR3 contains 15 residues. V was cut by 1 base and J by 0 bases, with 9 bases left in between. The V gene's germline CDR1 is GTSNPN and CDR2 SVGIG (reference sequence). This CDR3 reads CAWSGRASTNEKLFF. The CDR3 DNA is TGTGCCTGGAGTGGGAGGGCTTCAACTAATGAAAAACTGTTTTTT.

This clone was detected only once. V and J are TRBV7-6 and TRBJ1-5; no clear D. The V gene lost 5 bases and the J gene lost 4 bases, with 18 bases spanning the gap. Germline V gives CDR1 SGHVS, CDR2 FNYEAQ. This CDR3 is built from 16 residues. The CDR3: CASSPSPGRENQPQHF. DNA for the CDR3: TGTGCCAGCAGCCCCAGTCCGGGAAGGGAGAATCAGCCCCAGCATTTT.

The chain combines TRBV5-1 with TRBJ1-2; D remains unclear. Germline V lookup: CDR1 SGHRS, CDR2 YFSETQ. With 1 base removed from V and 4 bases from J, the gap between germline ends came to 14 bases. The CDR3 length is 15 residues. This CDR3 reads CASSLKRPGGYGYTF. The CDR3 DNA sequence: TGCGCCAGCAGCTTGAAGAGGCCGGGAGGCTATGGCTACACCTTC.

CDR3 DNA sequence: TGCGCCAGCAGCTTGGCCGGGAAAAACATTCAGTACTTC. Protein product: CASSLAGKNIQYF. The chain is built from TRBV5-1 and TRBJ2-4; D gene unclear. Germline V lookup: CDR1 SGHRS, CDR2 YFSETQ. This CDR3 comprises 13 residues. Trimming shortened V by 0 bases and J by 4 bases, and 5 bases separated the two germline ends. Complete variable domain (other parts from reference TRBV5-1 and TRBJ2-4): KAGVTQTPRYLIKTRGQQVTLSCSPISGHRSVSWYQQTPGQGLQFLFEYFSETQRNKGNFPGRFSGRQFSNSRSEMNVSTLELGDSALYLCASSLAGKNIQYFGAGTRLSVL.

V usage is TRBV7-8 and J usage is TRBJ2-1; D is perhaps TRBD2 (7 bases). The CDR3 consists of 16 residues. Germline values: CDR1 SGHVS, CDR2 FQNEAQ. V was clipped by 0 bases and J by 2 bases, with 11 bases between them. CDR3: CASSLAPGGPYNEQFF. The CDR3 bases are TGTGCCAGCAGCTTAGCGCCGGGGGGCCCCTACAATGAGCAGTTCTTC.

The rearrangement uses TRBV7-2 and TRBJ1-5; possible D gene TRBD1, 6 bases. CDR1 and CDR2 (germline): SGHTA, FQGNSA. V gave up 4 bases and J gave up 5 bases, with 21 bases separating them. This CDR3 is 17 amino acids long. The CDR3 region is CASSSSHRDTGYQPQHF. CDR3 DNA: TGTGCCAGCAGCTCCTCCCACCGGGACACAGGTTATCAGCCCCAGCATTTT.

The chain joins TRBV10-3 to TRBJ2-5; a weak D match, TRBD1 (6 bases). The germline V and J ends were trimmed by 2 bases and 3 bases, with 10 bases remaining between them. CDR1 ENHRY and CDR2 SYGVKD come from the germline V gene. The CDR3 runs 14 residues. The CDR3 DNA follows: TGTGCCATCAGTGAGCGGACAGTGGAAGAGACCCAGTACTTC. This gives the protein CAISERTVEETQYF.

V gene TRBV28 combines with J gene TRBJ2-5; perhaps TRBD1 as D (6 bases). CDR3 length: 16 amino acids. The V end was cut by 5 bases, the J end by 5 bases, with 21 bases between. Germline loops: CDR1 MDHEN, CDR2 SYDVKM. CDR3 region: CASSTPGHALGETQYF. The CDR3 bases are TGTGCCAGCAGTACCCCGGGACATGCTTTAGGGGAGACCCAGTACTTC.